This TCR beta chain was retrieved from a study of T-cell memory formation after mild COVID-19. General study results and limits: The study found balanced CD4/CD8 in clones contracting day 15 to 85 and a CD4+ lean in later expanders.

TCRdb re-analysed the 5' RACE reads in MiXCR, keeping a single row per CDR3 protein. This table holds about 260,000 distinct CDR3 sequences, around 15% found once. CDR3 length: 13 amino acids. V lost 6 bases, J lost 8 bases, and 15 bases lay in between. The V gene's germline CDR1 is SGHDT and CDR2 YYEEEE. As to this clonotype: Antigen unknown.

The origin of this receptor is a man younger than 35 who had mild COVID-19 (a few samples of this study predate the infection). Cell type and time point are not known. Sequencing input: PBMCs or a T cell subset sorted from them (not recorded which). The chain uses TRBV5-6 and TRBJ2-1, with D hard to call. For the CDR3, the DNA is TGTGCCAGCAACTCAGGTGTGAGAGATGAGCAGTTCTTC. It encodes CASNSGVRDEQFF.